This T cell receptor beta chain was recorded in a study of T cell changes during pregnancy in multiple sclerosis. The method was immunoSEQ multiplex PCR; TCRdb's version includes in-frame clones alone and lacks a portion of them. This sample has about 60,000 clones, with about 92% found just once. Germline V lookup: CDR1 MNHEY, CDR2 SVGAGI. The V gene lost 6 bases and the J gene lost 5 bases, with 16 bases spanning the gap. The CDR3 contains 14 residues. This clonotype was obtained from a female donor in good health, enrolled as a control in a pregnancy study. The J gene is TRBJ1-1, the V gene TRBV6-5; D may be TRBD1 (6 bases). This material consisted of peripheral blood, taken in the third trimester of pregnancy. CDR3 DNA sequence: TGTGCCAGCAGCCCCGCAGGGGCAATAACTGAAGCTTTCTTT. Its protein product is CASSPAGAITEAFF.